The source of this T cell receptor beta chain is a study of T-cell reconstitution after alpha-beta-depleted transplantation in children (dated by TCRdb to about 2016). For the study in its entirety: T-cell immune reconstitution after TCRalphabeta/CD19-depleted allogeneic hematopoietic cell transplantation in children was quantitatively tracked in the study by means of TCR repertoire profiling.

This clonotype was observed once. Its antigen is still unknown. A junction boundary mismatches the germline segment, possibly from a read error. Receptor libraries were prepared by PCR. Sequencing took place on an Illumina HiSeq 2500. To normalize quantification of the TCRbeta repertoire, the TCR libraries were built with molecular barcoding that relied on unique molecular identifiers. In TCRdb, the public reads were trimmed at Q25 with fastp and aligned with MiXCR, with productive beta chains retained. Merged by CDR3 protein, the rows form single entries marked with the most common genes and DNA. Within this sample are about 640,000 distinct CDR3 sequences, with under 15% of them counted one time only. 2.2% of the sample comes from the top ten. Points the paper makes about the study in general: The frequencies of hyperexpanded clones fell over the following months, and after one year, T-cell counts and TCRbeta diversity were mostly attributed to newly produced T cells. The apparently early alphabetaT-cell count recovery about two months after transplant was reportedly dependent on only several hundred rapidly expanded clones derived from non-depleted graft cells. In some patients, high TCRbeta diversity at day 60 was attributed to recipient T cells and intrathymic progenitors that had survived conditioning.

Inclusive of the bounding cysteine and phenylalanine, the CDR3 is 17 residues long. Solely the CDR3 DNA is kept, with 51 bases framed from the first base. According to the germline V gene, CDR1 reads LGHNA and CDR2 reads YNFKEQ. What this sample's treatment or condition label stands for: allogeneic hematopoietic cell transplantation with graft depleted of TCRalphabeta T cells and CD19 B cells. TCRalphabeta/CD19-depleted allogeneic hematopoietic cell grafts were given to the transplant recipients, all of whom were children. The chain is assembled from TRBV4-2 and TRBJ2-4; the D region is possibly TRBD1 or TRBD2, each matching across 5 bases. This sample comprised PBMCs, mostly from graft donor cells, obtained 360 days after TCRalphabeta/CD19-depleted stem cell transplant. The receptor was derived from a male patient younger than 18 who had a stem cell transplant for acute myeloid leukemia, so the T cells may come from the graft donor. The CDR3 reads CASSQDNGAIAKIIQYF. The DNA reads as follows: TGTGCCAGCAGCCAAGATAACGGGGCCATAGCCAAAATCATTCAGTACTTC.